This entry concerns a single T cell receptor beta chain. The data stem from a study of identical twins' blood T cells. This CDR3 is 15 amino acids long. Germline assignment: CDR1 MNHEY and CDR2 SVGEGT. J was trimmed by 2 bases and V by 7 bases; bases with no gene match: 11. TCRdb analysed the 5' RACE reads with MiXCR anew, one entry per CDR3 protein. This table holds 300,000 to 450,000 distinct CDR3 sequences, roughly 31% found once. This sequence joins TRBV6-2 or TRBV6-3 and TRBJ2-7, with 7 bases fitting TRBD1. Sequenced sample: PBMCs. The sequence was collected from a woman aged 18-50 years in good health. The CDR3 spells CASNYKGTATYEQYF. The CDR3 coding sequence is TGTGCCAGCAATTATAAGGGGACAGCTACCTACGAGCAGTACTTC.